This is a list of T cell receptor beta chains from one sample in a study of cytomegalovirus exposure and HLA in healthy donors. The assay was immunoSEQ multiplex PCR, and TCRdb's table has in-frame clones only and misses some. The sample carries 150,000 to 200,000 clones, approximately 84% recorded once. The sequencing input was PBMCs. The receptors come from a man younger than 45 in good health and CMV-seronegative. Both conserved end residues are part of each CDR3. A D gene is named only where the DNA matches it firmly. Clone size is stated in some rows and not others, as once, few, many or a class when expanded.

J gene	clone size	V gene	D gene	CDR3 protein
TRBJ1-2	.	TRBV19	.	CASTQPSGSRWGGYTF
TRBJ2-7	.	TRBV27	TRBD1	CASTPAWMGTVPLEQYF
.	.	TRBV30	.	CAWSVGQDPTYEQYF
TRBJ2-7	.	TRBV5-1	.	CASSEIGWGKGSYEQYF
TRBJ2-1	.	TRBV2	TRBD2	CASNTGGLAGVNEQFF
TRBJ2-2	.	TRBV28	TRBD2	CASRPKRLAGGGELFF
TRBJ1-1	few	TRBV2	.	CASSASPTGYTEAFF
TRBJ1-4	.	TRBV4-2	.	CASSQESTNLPANEKLFF
TRBJ1-4	.	TRBV7-9	TRBD1	CASSLVRTGHEKLFF
TRBJ1-2	.	TRBV7-2	TRBD1	CASSLGQGGNYGYTF
TRBJ2-7	.	TRBV5-6	TRBD1	CASSSNRGMAYEQYF
TRBJ1-5	.	TRBV5-4	TRBD1	CASSRTGENQPQHF
TRBJ1-2	.	TRBV7-9	.	CATEPLYYGYTF
TRBJ1-2	.	TRBV7-2	TRBD1	CASSFQGQGIYGYTF
TRBJ1-6	.	TRBV2	.	CASKREENSPLHF